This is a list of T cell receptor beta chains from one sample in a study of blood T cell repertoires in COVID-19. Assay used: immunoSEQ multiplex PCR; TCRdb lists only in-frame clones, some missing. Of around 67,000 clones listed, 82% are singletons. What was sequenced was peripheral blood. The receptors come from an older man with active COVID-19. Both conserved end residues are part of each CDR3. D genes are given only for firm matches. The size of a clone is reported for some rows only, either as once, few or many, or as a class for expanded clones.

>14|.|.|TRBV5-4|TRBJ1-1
CASSLVGADTEAFF
TGTGCCAGCAGCTTGGTGGGGGCGGACACTGAAGCTTTCTTT
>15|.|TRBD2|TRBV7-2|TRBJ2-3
CASSLVGTRPDTQYF
TGTGCCAGCAGCTTAGTTGGGACTAGGCCAGATACGCAGTATTTT
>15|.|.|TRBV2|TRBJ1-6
CASKSEQSSTSPLHF
TGTGCCAGCAAGTCGGAACAGAGTAGTACTTCACCCCTCCACTTT
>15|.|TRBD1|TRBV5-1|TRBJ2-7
CASNDRGPDSYEQYF
TGCGCCAGCAATGACAGGGGACCCGACTCCTACGAGCAGTACTTC
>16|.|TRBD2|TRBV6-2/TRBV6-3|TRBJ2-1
CASSFELAGVNNEQFF
TGTGCCAGCAGTTTTGAACTAGCGGGAGTGAACAATGAGCAGTTCTTC
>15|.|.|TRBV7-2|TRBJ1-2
CASSLEGAGPRGYTF
TGTGCCAGCAGCTTAGAAGGGGCAGGCCCCCGGGGCTACACCTTC
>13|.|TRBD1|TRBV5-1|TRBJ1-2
CASTPQGNYGYTF
TGCGCCAGCACCCCACAGGGGAACTATGGCTACACCTTC
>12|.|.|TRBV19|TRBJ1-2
CASSVQGYGYTF
TGTGCCAGTTCGGTCCAGGGGTATGGCTACACCTTC
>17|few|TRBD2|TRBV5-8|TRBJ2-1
CASSTVYGTSGGREQFF
TGTGCCAGCAGCACTGTATACGGGACTAGCGGGGGGCGTGAGCAGTTCTTC
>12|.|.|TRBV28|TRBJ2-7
CASSLSYYEQYF
TGTGCCAGCAGCCTTAGTTACTACGAGCAGTACTTC
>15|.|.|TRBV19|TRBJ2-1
CASSIRQGGNNEQFF
TGTGCCAGTAGTATAAGGCAGGGGGGCAACAATGAGCAGTTCTTC
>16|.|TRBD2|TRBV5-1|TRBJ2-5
CASSLSKRGGPETQYF
TGCGCCAGCAGCTTGTCCAAGCGGGGGGGCCCTGAGACCCAGTACTTC
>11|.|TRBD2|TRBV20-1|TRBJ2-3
CSAGLSTTQYF
TGCAGTGCGGGACTATCTACTACGCAGTATTTT
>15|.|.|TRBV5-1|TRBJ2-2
CASSLVAGETGELFF
TGCGCCAGCAGCTTGGTGGCAGGGGAAACCGGGGAGCTGTTTTTT
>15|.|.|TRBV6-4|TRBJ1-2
CASSVEAGANYGYTF
TGTGCCAGCAGTGTCGAGGCAGGGGCAAACTATGGCTACACCTTC
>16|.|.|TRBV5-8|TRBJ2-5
CASSPHKGLRQETQYF
TGTGCCAGCAGCCCTCACAAGGGACTGCGCCAAGAGACCCAGTACTTC
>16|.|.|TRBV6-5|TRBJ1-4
CASSFYSGSISEKLFF
TGTGCCAGCAGTTTTTACTCCGGGTCGATTAGTGAAAAACTGTTTTTT
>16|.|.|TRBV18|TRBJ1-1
CASSPPGRTTGTEAFF
TGTGCCAGCTCACCACCGGGACGGACGACAGGCACTGAAGCTTTCTTT
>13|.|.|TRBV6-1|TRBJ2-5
CASSDGSEETQYF
TGTGCCAGCAGTGATGGTAGCGAAGAGACCCAGTACTTC
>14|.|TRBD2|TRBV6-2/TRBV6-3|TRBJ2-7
CASSRIAGSNEQYF
TGTGCCAGCAGTCGGATAGCGGGATCTAACGAGCAGTACTTC